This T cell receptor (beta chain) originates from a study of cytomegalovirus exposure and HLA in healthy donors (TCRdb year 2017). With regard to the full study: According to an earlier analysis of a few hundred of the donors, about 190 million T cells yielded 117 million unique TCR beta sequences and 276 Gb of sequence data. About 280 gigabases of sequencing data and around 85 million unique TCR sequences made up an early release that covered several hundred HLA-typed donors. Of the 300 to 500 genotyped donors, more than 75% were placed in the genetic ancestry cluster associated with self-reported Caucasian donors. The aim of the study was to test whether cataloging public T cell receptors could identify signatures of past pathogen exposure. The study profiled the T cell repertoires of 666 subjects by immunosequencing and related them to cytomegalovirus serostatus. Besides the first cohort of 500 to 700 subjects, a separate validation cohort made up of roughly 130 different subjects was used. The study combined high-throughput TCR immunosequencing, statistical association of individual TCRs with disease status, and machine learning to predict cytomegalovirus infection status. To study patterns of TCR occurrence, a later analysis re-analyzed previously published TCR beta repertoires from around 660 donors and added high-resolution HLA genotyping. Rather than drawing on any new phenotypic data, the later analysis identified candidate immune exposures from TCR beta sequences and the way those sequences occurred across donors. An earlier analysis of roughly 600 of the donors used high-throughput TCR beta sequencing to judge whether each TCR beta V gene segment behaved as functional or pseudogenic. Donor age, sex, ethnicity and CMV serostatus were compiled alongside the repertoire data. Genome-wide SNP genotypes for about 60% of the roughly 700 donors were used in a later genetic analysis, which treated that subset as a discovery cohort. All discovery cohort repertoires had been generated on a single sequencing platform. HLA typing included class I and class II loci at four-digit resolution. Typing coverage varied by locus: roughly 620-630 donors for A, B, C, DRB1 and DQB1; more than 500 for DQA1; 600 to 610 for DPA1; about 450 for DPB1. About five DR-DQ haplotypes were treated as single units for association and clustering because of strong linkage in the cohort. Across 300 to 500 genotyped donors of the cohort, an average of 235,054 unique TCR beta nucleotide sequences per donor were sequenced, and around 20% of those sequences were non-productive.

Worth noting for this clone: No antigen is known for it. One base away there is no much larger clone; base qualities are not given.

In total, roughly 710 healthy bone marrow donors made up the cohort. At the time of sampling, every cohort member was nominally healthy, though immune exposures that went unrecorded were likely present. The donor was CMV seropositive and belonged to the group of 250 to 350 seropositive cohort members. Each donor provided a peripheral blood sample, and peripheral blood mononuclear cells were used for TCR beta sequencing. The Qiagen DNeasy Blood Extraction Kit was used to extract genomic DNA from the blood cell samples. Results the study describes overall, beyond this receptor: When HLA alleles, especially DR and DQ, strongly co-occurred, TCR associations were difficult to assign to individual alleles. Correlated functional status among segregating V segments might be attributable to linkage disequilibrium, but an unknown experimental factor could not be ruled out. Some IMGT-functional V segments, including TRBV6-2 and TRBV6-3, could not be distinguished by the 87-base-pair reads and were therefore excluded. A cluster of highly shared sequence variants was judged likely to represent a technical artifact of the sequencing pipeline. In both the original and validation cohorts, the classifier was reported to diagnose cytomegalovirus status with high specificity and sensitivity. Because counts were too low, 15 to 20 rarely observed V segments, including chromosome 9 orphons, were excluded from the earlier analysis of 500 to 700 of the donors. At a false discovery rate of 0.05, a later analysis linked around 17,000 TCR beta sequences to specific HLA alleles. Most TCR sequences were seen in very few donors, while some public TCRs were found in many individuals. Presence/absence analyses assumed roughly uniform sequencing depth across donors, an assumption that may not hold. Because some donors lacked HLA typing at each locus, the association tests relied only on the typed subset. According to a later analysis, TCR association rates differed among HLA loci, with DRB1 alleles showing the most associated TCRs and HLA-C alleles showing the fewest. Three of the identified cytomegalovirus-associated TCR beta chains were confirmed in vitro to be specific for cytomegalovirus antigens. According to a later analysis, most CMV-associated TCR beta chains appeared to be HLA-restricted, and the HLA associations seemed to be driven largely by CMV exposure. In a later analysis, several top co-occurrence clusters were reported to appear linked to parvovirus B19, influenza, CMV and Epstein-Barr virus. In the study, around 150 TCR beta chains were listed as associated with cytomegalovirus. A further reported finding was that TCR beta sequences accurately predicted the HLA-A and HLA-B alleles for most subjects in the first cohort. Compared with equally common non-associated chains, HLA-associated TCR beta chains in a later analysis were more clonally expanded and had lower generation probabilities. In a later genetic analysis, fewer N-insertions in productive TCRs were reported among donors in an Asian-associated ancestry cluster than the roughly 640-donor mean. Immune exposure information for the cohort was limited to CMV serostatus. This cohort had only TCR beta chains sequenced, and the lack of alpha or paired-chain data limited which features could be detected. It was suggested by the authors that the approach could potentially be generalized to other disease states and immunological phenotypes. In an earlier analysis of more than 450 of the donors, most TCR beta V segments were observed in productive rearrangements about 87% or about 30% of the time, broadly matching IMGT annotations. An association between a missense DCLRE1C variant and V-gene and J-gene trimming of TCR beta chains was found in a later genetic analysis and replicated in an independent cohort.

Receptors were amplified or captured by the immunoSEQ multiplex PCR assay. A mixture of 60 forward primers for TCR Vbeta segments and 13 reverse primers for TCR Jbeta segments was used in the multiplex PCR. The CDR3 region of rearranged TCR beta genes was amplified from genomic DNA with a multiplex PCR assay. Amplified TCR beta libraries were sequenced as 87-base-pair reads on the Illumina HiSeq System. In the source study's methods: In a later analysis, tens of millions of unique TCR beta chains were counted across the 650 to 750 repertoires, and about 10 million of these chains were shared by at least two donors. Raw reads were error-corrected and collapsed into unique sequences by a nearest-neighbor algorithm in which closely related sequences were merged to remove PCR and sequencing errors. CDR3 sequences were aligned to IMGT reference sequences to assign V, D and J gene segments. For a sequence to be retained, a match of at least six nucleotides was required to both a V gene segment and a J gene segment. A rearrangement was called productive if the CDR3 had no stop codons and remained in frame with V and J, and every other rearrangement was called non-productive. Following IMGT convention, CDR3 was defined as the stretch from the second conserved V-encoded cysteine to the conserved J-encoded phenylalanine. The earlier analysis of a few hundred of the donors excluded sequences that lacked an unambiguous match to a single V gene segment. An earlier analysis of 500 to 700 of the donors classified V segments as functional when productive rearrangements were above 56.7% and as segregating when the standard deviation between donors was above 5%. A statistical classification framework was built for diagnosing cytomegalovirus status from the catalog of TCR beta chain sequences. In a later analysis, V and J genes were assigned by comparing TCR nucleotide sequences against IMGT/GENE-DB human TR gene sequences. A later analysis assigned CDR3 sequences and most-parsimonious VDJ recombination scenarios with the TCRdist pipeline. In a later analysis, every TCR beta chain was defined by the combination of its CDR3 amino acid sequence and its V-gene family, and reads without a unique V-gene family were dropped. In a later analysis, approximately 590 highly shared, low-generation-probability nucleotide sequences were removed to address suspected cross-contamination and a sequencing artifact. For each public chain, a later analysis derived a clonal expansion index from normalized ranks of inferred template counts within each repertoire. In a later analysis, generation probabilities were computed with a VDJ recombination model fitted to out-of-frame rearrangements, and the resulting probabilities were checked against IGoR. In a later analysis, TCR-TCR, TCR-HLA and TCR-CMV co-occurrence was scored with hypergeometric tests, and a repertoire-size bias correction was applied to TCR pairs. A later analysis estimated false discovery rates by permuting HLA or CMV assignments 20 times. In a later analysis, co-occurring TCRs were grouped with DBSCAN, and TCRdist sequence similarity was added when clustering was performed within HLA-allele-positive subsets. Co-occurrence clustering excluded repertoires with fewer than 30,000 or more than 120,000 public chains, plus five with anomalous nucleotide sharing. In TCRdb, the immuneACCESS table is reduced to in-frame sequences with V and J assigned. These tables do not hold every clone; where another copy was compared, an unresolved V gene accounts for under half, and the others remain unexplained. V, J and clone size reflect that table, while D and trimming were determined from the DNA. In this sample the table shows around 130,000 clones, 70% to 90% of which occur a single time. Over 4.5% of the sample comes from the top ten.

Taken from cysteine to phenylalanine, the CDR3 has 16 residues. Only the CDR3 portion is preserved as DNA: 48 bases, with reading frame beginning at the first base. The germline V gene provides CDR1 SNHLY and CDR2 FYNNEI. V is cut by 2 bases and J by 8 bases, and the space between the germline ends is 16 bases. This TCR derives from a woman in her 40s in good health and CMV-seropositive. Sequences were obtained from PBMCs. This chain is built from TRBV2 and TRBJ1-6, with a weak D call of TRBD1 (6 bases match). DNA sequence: TGTGCCAGCAGTGAAAGGCCCGGGACATACCATTCACCCCTCCACTTT. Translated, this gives CASSERPGTYHSPLHF.